This T cell receptor (beta chain) appears in the sequencing data of a study of read filtering for tumor transcriptome and immune sequencing. Turning to the study itself: Revised staging placed about 8 patients in R-ISS I, 15 to 20 in II, more than five in III. IR-seq gave about 3.5 to 11 million TCR reads per sample; RNA-seq gave about 80 to 1,300.

Ten or more counts support this clonotype. What it binds is unknown. The germline gives CDR1 DFQATT, CDR2 SNEGSKA (reference sequence). This CDR3 region has 19 residues. Unmatched junction bases numbered 18, after V lost 3 bases and J lost 4 bases. Overall study findings and caveats: RNA-seq captured clonotypes less deeply and reliably than IR-seq. Correlation between methods rose after single-read clonotypes were removed.

This library used approximately 0.4 ug RNA and molecular barcoded adaptors spanning alpha/delta and beta/gamma chains. MiXCR, run by TCRdb on the reads, gives a single entry per CDR3 protein. The sample shows approximately 62,000 distinct CDR3 sequences, about 19% of them seen only once. This chain uses TRBV20-1 with TRBJ1-1, with 12 positions matching TRBD1. The TCR originated in a donor at least 40 years old with multiple myeloma. The sample comprised a population of CD138-negative cells sorted from bone marrow. CDR3 in amino acids: CSASSLEPGQGAFSTEAFF. The CDR3 DNA sequence: TGCAGTGCTAGCTCTCTTGAACCGGGACAGGGGGCCTTTAGCACTGAAGCTTTCTTT.